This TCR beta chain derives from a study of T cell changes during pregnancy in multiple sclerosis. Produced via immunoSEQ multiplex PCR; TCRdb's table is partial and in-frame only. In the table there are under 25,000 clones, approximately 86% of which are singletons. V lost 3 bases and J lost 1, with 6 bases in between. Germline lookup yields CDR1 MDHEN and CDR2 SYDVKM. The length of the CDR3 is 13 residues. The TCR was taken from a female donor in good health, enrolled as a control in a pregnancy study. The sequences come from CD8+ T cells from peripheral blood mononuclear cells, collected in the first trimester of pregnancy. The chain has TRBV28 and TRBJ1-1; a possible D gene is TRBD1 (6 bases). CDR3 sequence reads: CASSFRGNTEAFF. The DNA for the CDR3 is TGTGCCAGCAGTTTCAGGGGGAACACTGAAGCTTTCTTT.